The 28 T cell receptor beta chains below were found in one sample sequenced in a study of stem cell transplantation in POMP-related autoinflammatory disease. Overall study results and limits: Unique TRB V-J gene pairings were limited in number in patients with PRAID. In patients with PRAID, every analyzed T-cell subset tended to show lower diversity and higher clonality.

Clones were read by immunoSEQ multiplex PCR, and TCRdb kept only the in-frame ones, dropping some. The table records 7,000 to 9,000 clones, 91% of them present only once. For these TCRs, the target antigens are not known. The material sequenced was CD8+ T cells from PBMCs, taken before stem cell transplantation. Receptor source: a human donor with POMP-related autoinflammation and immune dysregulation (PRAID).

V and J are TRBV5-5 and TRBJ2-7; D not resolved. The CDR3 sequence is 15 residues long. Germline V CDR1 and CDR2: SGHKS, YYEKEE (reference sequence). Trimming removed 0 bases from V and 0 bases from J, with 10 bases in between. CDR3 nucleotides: TGTGCCAGCAGCTTGGACTCCCCAAGCTCCTACGAGCAGTACTTC. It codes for CASSLDSPSSYEQYF. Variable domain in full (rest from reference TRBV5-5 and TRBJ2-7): DAGVTQSPTHLIKTRGQQVTLRCSPISGHKSVSWYQQVLGQGPQFIFQYYEKEERGRGNFPDRFSARQFPNYSSELNVNALLLGDSALYLCASSLDSPSSYEQYFGPGTRLTVT.

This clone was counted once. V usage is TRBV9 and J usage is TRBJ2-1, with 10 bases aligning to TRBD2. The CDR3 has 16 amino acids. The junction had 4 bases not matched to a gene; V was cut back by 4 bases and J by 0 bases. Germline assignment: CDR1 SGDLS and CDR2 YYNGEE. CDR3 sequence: CASSPRTSGSYNEQFF. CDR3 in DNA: TGTGCCAGCAGCCCACGGACTAGCGGCTCCTACAATGAGCAGTTCTTC.

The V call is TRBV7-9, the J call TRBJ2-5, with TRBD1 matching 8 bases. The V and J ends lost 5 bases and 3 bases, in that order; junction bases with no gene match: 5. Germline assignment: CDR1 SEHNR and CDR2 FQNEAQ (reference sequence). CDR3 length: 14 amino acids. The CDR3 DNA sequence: TGTGCCAGCAGCACCGGACAGGGAAAAGAGACCCAGTACTTC. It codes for CASSTGQGKETQYF.

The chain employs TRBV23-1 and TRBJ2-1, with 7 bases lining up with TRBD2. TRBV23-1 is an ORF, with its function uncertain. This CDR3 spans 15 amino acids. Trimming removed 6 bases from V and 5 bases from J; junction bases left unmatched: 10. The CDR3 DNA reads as TGCGCCAGCAGGAGATGGCGGGAGCACAACAATGAGCAGTTCTTC. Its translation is CASRRWREHNNEQFF.

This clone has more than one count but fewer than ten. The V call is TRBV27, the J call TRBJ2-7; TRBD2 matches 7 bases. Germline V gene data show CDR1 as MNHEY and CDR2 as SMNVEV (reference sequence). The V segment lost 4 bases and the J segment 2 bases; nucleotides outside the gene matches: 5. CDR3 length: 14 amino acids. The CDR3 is CASSSSGFPYEQYF. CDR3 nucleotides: TGTGCCAGCAGTTCTAGCGGTTTTCCCTACGAGCAGTACTTC.

As DNA, the CDR3 is TGTGCCAGCAGCTTAAGTAGCAGCGGGAGTTGGGGAGAGACCCAGTACTTC. Translated, it gives CASSLSSSGSWGETQYF. This chain uses TRBV7-9 with TRBJ2-5; 8 positions agree with TRBD2. Germline V gene sequence: CDR1 SEHNR, CDR2 FQNEAQ (reference sequence). The CDR3 is 17 amino acids. The V segment lost 2 bases and the J segment 4 bases; nucleotides outside the gene matches: 12.

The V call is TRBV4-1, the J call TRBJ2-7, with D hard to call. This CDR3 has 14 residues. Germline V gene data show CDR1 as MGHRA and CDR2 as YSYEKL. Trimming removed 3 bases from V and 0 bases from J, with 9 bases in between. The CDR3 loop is CASSHTGSSYEQYF. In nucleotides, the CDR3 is TGCGCCAGCAGCCATACGGGTTCCTCCTACGAGCAGTACTTC.

CDR3 in DNA: TGTGCCAGCAGCCCAGGAACCCCCGGGGAGCTGTTTTTT. Its protein product is CASSPGTPGELFF. The genes are TRBV7-9 and TRBJ2-2, with D uncertain. Trimming cost V 5 bases and J 6 bases, with 10 bases left between them. The CDR3 consists of 13 residues. Germline V lookup: CDR1 SEHNR, CDR2 FQNEAQ (reference sequence).

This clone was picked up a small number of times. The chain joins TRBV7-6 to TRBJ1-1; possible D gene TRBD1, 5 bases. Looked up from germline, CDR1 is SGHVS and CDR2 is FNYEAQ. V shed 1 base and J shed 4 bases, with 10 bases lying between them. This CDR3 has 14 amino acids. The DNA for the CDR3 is TGTGCCAGCAGCTTAGGAGGGGCGATCACTGAAGCTTTCTTT. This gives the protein CASSLGGAITEAFF.

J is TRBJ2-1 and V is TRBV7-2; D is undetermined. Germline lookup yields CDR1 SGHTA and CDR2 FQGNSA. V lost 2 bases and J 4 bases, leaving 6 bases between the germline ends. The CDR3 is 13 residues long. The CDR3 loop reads CASSLNQYNEQFF. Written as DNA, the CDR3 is TGTGCCAGCAGCTTAAACCAATACAATGAGCAGTTCTTC.

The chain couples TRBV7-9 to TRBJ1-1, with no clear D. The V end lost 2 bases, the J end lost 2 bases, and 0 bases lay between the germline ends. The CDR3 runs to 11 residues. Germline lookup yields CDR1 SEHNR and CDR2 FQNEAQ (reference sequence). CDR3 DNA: TGTGCCAGCAGCTTAAACACTGAAGCTTTCTTT. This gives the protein CASSLNTEAFF. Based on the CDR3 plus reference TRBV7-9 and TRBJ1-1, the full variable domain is DTGVSQNPRHKITKRGQNVTFRCDPISEHNRLYWYRQTLGQGPEFLTYFQNEAQLEKSRLLSDRFSAERPKGSFSTLEIQRTEQGDSAMYLCASSLNTEAFFGQGTRLTVV.

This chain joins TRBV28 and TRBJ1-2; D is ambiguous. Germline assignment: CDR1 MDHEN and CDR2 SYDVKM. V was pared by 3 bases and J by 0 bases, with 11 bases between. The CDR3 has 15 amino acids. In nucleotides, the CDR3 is TGTGCCAGCAGTTTTCGGGGTCCGGCTAACTATGGCTACACCTTC. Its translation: CASSFRGPANYGYTF.

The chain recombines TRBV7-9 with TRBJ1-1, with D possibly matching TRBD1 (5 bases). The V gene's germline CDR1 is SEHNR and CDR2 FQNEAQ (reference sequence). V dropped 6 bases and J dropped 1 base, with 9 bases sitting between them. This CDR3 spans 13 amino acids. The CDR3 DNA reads TGTGCCAGCAGTTTCGGGGGGAACACTGAAGCTTTCTTT. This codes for CASSFGGNTEAFF.

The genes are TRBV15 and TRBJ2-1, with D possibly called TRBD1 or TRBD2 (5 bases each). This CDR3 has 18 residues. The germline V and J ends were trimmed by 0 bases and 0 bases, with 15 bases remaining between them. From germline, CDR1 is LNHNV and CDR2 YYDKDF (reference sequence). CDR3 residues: CATSRDGEGPSSYNEQFF. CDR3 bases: TGTGCCACCAGCAGAGATGGCGAGGGGCCGAGCTCCTACAATGAGCAGTTCTTC.

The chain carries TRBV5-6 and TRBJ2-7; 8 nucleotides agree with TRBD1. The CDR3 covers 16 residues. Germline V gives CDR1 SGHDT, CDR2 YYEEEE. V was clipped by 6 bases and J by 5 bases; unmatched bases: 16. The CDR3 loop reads CASTRRLGQEVHEQYF. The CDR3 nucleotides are TGTGCCAGCACCCGCCGGTTGGGACAGGAAGTACACGAGCAGTACTTC.

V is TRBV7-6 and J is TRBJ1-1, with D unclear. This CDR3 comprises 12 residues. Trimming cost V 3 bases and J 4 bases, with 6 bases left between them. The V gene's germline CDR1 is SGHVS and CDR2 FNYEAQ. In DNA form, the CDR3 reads TGTGCCAGCAGCTTGCCCTTCACTGAAGCTTTCTTT. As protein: CASSLPFTEAFF.

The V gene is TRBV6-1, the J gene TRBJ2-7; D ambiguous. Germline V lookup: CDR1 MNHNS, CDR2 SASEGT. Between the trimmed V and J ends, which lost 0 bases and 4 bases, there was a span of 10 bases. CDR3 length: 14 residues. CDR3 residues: CASSEAGRRYEQYF. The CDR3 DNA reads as TGTGCCAGCAGTGAAGCGGGCAGACGATACGAGCAGTACTTC.

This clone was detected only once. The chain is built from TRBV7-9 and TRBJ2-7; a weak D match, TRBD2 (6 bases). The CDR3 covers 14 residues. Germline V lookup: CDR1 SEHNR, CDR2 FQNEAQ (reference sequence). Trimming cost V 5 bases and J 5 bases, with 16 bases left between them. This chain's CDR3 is CASSPPAGPHEQYF. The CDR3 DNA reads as TGTGCCAGCAGCCCTCCGGCGGGACCACACGAGCAGTACTTC.

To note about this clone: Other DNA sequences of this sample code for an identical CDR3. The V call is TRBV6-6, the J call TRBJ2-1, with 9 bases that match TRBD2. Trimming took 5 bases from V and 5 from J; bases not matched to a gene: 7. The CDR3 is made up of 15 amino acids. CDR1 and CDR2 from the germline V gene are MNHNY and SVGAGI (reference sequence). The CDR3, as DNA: TGTGCCAGCAGTCTACGAGGCGGGAGGGACAATGAGCAGTTCTTC. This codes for CASSLRGGRDNEQFF.

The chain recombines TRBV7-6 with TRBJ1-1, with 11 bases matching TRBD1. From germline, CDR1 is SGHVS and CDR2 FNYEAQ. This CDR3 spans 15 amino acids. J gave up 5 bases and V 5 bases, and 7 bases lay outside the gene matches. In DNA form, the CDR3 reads TGTGCCAGCAGCGATGGACAGGGGGCGAGGACTGAAGCTTTCTTT. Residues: CASSDGQGARTEAFF.

CDR3: CASSQESRGGGTGELFF. In DNA form, the CDR3 reads TGTGCCAGCAGCCAAGAGTCGCGGGGAGGGGGCACCGGGGAGCTGTTTTTT. This chain connects TRBV4-2 to TRBJ2-2; weak D call: TRBD2 (7 bases). The CDR3 sequence is 17 residues long. Germline V gene lookup returns CDR1 LGHNA and CDR2 YNFKEQ. Trimming cost V 0 bases and J 4 bases, with 15 bases left between them.

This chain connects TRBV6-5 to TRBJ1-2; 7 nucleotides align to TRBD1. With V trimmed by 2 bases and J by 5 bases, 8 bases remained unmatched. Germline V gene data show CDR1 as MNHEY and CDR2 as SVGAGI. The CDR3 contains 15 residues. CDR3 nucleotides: TGTGCCAGCAGTTACAGGGACAGAAACCTGTATGGCTACACCTTC. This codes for CASSYRDRNLYGYTF.

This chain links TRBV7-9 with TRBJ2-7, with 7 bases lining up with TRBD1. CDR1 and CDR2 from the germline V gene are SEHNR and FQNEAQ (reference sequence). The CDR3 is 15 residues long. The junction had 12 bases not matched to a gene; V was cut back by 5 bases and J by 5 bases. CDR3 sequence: CASSGYRGSLNEQYF. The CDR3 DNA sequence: TGTGCCAGCAGCGGGTACAGGGGCTCCCTTAACGAGCAGTACTTC.

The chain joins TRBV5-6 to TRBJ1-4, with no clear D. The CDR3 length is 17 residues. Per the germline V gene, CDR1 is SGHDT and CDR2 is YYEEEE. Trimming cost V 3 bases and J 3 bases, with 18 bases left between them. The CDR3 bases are TGTGCCAGCAGCTCGAGCCGGGCCGGGTTTCCTAATGAAAAACTGTTTTTT. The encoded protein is CASSSSRAGFPNEKLFF.

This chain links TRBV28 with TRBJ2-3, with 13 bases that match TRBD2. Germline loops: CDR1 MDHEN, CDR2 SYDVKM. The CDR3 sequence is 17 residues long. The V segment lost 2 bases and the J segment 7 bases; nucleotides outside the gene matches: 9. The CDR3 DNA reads TGTGCCAGCAGTTTAACGGGACTAGCGGGGAGCACGTATACGCAGTATTTT. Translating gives CASSLTGLAGSTYTQYF.

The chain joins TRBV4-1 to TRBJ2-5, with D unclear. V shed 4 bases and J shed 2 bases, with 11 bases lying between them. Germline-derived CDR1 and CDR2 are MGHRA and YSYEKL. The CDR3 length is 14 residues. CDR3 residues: CASSRSALQETQYF. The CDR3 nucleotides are TGCGCCAGCAGCCGAAGCGCCTTACAAGAGACCCAGTACTTC.

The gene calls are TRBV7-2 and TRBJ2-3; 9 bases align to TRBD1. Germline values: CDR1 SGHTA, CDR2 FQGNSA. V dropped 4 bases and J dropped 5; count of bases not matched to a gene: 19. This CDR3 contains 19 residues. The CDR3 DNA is TGTGCCAGCAGCTCTAGGGATCGTAAACGGACAGGGGCTGGAGATACGCAGTATTTT. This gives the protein CASSSRDRKRTGAGDTQYF.

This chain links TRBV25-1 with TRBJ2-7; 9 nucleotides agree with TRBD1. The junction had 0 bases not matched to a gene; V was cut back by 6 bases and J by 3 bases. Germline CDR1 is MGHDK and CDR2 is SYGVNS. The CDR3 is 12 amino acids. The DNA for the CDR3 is TGTGCCAGCAGGGACAGGGGCTACGAGCAGTACTTC. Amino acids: CASRDRGYEQYF.